This T cell receptor beta chain stems from a study of T cell clonality in common variable immunodeficiency. Libraries were prepared by immunoSEQ multiplex PCR; TCRdb keeps only in-frame clonotypes and omits some of them. This sample shows 35,000 or so clones and no singletons; around 3% rests with the ten largest. Study findings and constraints: CVID subjects had higher TCRbeta clonality than healthy controls, most marked in about a third. T cell subpopulation sequencing would be needed to explain CVID clonality.

The V and J ends lost 1 base and 4 bases, in that order; junction bases with no gene match: 2. Germline CDR1 SGHAT, CDR2 FQNNGV. The CDR3 runs to 14 residues. Comments on this clone: The antigen is undetermined. The observed sequence ends 3 residues before the CDR3 terminus, with the missing tail filled in from the germline J gene.

Sequencing was done on a sample of peripheral blood mononuclear cells. This sequence originates from a person between 18 and 69 years old in good health. V is TRBV11-2 and J is TRBJ2-3, with 7 bases identical to TRBD2. Incomplete CDR3 DNA: TGTGCCAGCAGCTTAGCTGGGGGGGCAGATACG. Encoded protein: CASSLAGGADT. The full CDR3 is CASSLAGGADTQYF.